The 4 T cell receptor beta chains given below trace back to one sample, sequenced in a study of T cells in Graves' hyperthyroidism and ophthalmopathy. The investigators amplified TCR beta CDR3 regions from RNA transcripts. Primed by the HTBI set, a first-round RT-PCR was run on the TCR CDR3. TCRdb used MiXCR to reprocess the multiplex PCR reads, holding one entry per CDR3 protein. Of around 280,000 distinct CDR3 sequences in the sample, about an eighth were seen once. Specimen: blood. The source is a woman aged 35 to 49 with Graves' hyperthyroidism.

This clonotype was seen ten or more times. The chain couples TRBV6-1 to TRBJ1-6; 8 bases are a match to TRBD1. After removal of 6 bases from V and 9 bases from J, the junction contained 4 bases not matched to a gene. Germline values: CDR1 MNHNS, CDR2 SASEGT. The CDR3 contains 13 residues. CDR3 protein: CASRAGGVSPLHF. CDR3 nucleotides: TGTGCCAGCAGGGCAGGGGGCGTTTCACCCCTCCACTTT.

The chain employs TRBV7-9 and TRBJ2-7, with D tentatively TRBD1 (6 bases). The CDR3 runs 14 residues. Germline CDR1 SEHNR, CDR2 FQNEAQ (reference sequence). The V end lost 3 bases, the J end lost 3 bases, and 12 bases lay between the germline ends. CDR3 region: CASSFGGTVYEQYF. The CDR3 DNA reads as TGTGCCAGCAGCTTTGGGGGCACAGTCTACGAGCAGTACTTC.

V is TRBV4-2 and J is TRBJ2-1, with a weak D call TRBD2 (5 bases). V shed 1 base and J shed 5 bases, with 12 bases lying between them. The CDR3 has 15 residues. Per the germline V gene, CDR1 is LGHNA and CDR2 is YNFKEQ. The CDR3 region has the DNA TGTGCCAGCAGCCAAGTCTCGCTAGCCCACAATGAGCAGTTCTTC. It codes for CASSQVSLAHNEQFF.

About this clonotype itself: A read error may be the cause here, since a much bigger clone is one base away. This chain uses TRBV6-1 with TRBJ1-1; D call uncertain. V lost 6 bases and J lost 0, with 17 bases in between. The CDR3 is 16 amino acids. Germline loops: CDR1 MNHNS, CDR2 SASEGT. This chain's CDR3 is CASSTDSARMNTEAFF. CDR3 nucleotides: TGTGCCAGCAGCACCGATTCGGCTCGGATGAACACTGAAGCTTTCTTT.